This entry concerns a single T cell receptor (beta chain). No antigen is known for it. The sample comes from a study of shared clonotypes between healthy human individuals. Whole-study findings and limits: A handful of donors showed sharing of about 4.6% of naive CD4 clonotypes. Relative to memory subsets, naive subsets generally showed larger estimated richness.

Looked up from germline, CDR1 is SGHDT and CDR2 is YYEEEE. The CDR3 is 13 amino acids. The J segment lost 5 bases and the V segment lost 3 bases, leaving 5 bases of the junction unmatched. Naive CD8 cells were CD45RO-negative, positively selected for CCR7, excluding terminally differentiated effector memory CD45RA+ cells. None of the donors, who were healthy HIV-negative adults, had recently had acute infections or vaccinations. In the source study's methods: Junction-only sequences produced by ImmunoSEQ had no quality scores, so filtering differed. Profiling relied on immunoSEQ multiplex PCR, and the TCRdb table lists in-frame clones only, not all of them. That table is the source of V, J and clone size, and D and trimming were worked out from the DNA. The data contain some 2.1 million clones, around 93% of them seen just once; the ten biggest clones take up about 1.7%.

The sequence derives from a man in his late teens or twenties in good health. Some clones in this sample may be carry-over from other donors' samples. Sequenced input: naive CD8+ T cells from PBMCs. The J gene is TRBJ2-7, the V gene TRBV5-6; 7 nucleotides agree with TRBD1. The CDR3 DNA follows: TGTGCCAGCAGCTCCGGGACAGTGAACGAGCAGTACTTC. It specifies CASSSGTVNEQYF.